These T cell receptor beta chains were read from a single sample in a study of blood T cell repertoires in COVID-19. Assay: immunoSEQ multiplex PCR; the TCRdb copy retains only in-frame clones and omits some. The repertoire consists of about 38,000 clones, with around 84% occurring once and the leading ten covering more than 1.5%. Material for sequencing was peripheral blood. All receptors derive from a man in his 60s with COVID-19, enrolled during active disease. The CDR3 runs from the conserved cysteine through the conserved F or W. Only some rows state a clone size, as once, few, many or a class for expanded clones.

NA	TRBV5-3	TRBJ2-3	CARSLSGPSTDTQYF
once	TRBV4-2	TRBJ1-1	CASSQGGVENTEAFF
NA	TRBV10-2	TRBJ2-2	CATLRSGELFF
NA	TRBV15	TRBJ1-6	CATSRSRVGNSPLHF
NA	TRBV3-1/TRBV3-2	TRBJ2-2	CASSQASAGGRTGELFF
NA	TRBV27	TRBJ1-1	CASSSRGRNTEAFF
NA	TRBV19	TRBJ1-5	CASRGGVQPQHF
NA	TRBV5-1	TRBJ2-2	CASSLLDSGELFF
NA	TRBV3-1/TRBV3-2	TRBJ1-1	CASSQESGSGAEAFF
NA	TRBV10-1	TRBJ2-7	CASSETDRSYEQYF
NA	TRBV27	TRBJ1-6	CASSLLGAGGSYNSPLHF
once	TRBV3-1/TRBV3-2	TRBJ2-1	CASSRLYNEQFF
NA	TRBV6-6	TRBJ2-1	CASSRLAGGRSLSNEQFF
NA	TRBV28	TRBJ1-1	CASSPGPRGTEAFF
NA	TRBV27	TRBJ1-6	CASSLGRGSPLHF
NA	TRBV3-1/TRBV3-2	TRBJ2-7	CASSLGGSRAYEQYF
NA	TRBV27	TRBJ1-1	CARLMVPETEAFF
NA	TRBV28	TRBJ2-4	CASSLFSGGGARNIQYF
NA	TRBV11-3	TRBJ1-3	CASSQSRGTGNTIYF
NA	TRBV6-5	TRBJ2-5	CASSSTDALKTQYF
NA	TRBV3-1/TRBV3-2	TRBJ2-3	CASSLLTDTQYF
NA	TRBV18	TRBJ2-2	CASSPPGDTGELFF
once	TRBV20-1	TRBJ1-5	CSASTEGSNQPQHF
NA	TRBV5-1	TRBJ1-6	CASSWQGRESPLHF
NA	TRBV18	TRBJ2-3	CASSPSAGTVSTDTQYF
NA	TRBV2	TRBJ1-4	CASSEASPERGKLFF
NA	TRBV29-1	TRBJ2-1	CSAAGMRNEQFF
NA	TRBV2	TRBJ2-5	CASSATGPETQYF
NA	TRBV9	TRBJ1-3	CASREGQSAGNTIYF
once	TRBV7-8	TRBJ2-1	CASSLEAGRLNEQFF
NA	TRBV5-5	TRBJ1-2	CASSIPGQGARGYTF
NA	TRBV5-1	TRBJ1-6	CASSLEGRGESPLHF
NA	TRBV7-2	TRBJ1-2	CASSPRTGSQYGYTF
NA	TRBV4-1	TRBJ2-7	CASSQLYRQANFVEQYF
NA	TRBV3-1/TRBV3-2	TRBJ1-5	CASSQSSNQPQHF
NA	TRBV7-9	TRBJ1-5	CASSAGRSNQPQHF
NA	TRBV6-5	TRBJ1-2	CASSPGLRPDGYTF
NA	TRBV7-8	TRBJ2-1	CASSLGRDRGNEQFF
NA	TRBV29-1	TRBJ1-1	CSVGTPGQGARDTEAFF
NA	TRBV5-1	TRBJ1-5	CASSSGESQPQHF
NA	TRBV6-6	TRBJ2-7	CASRGQGATYEQYF
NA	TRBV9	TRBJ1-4	CASSGLDGGKLFF
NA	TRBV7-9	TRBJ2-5	CASSSWDFQETQYF
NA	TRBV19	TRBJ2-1	CASSTHMAAQFF
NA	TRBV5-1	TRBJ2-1	CASSSPGLAVPTTYNEQFF
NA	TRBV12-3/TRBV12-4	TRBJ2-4	CASSLVGSRDPDF
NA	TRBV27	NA	CASKKQGNTGELFF
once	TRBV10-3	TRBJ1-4	CATRTHTTNEKLFF